This T cell receptor beta chain came from a study of blood T cell repertoires in COVID-19 (dated by TCRdb to 2020 to 2021). Study-level background: The collaborator samples originated in the United States, Italy and Spain and spanned the acute and convalescent phases of COVID-19. Deeply sampled blood TCRbeta repertoires from subjects exposed to, actively infected with, or recovered from COVID-19 were included in the dataset. Sample metadata almost always included a de-identified subject ID, COVID-19 status, age in years and sex. A freely available public database, intended as a resource for researchers studying the immune response to SARS-CoV-2, is where the repertoires were released. The material from the prospective study consisted of cDNA or gDNA derived from T cells, B-cell-depleted T cells, or PBMCs. Samples came from the ongoing ImmuneRACE study (first 160 participants) plus 1,254 subjects from 6 global collaborators. Where available, HLA class I and class II types were obtained from metadata supplied by the sample provider rather than from assay-based typing. The full study reports these points: Clinical and demographic metadata were provided uncurated, with the amount varying by source and participant.

A note on this clone: Its antigen target is currently unknown. Per-base qualities were not stored, and no clone one base away is much larger.

CDR1 and CDR2 are drawn from the germline V gene: SGHRS, YFSETQ. The junction carries 16 bases between V and J, which are trimmed by 4 bases and 7 bases respectively. There are 14 amino acids in the CDR3, from cysteine to phenylalanine inclusive. Solely the CDR3 DNA is kept, with 42 bases framed from the first base. Whole blood was collected in K2EDTA tubes by collaborating institutions according to the institutions' own protocols. Collaborator samples were shipped for TCRbeta analysis as frozen whole blood, isolated PBMCs, or DNA extracted from either sample type. TCRbeta CDR3 regions were amplified from genomic DNA using the immunoSEQ Assay, a bias-controlled multiplex PCR. On the study's bioinformatics: The number of nucleated cells in each sample was estimated by amplification of reference gene primers within the assay. To quantify the absolute abundance of each unique TCRbeta CDR3 rearrangement, sequence reads were collapsed and filtered. For each sample, productive Simpson clonality was calculated as the square root of Simpson's diversity index across productive rearrangements. What TCRdb holds here is the immuneACCESS table cut down to in-frame rearrangements. Part of the clones is not present; checked against another copy, under half of the missing clones reflect an unresolved V gene, and the others are unexplained. D and trimming come from the DNA, and the V and J calls and clone size come from that table. The sample has about 52,000 clones on record, more than 70% of them singletons. Of the sample, 15% to 20% falls within the top ten clones.

The rearrangement joined TRBV5-1 to TRBJ2-3; the best D guess is TRBD2, with 5 bases matching. This sequence originates from a human donor in a cohort sampled during active COVID-19. Sample: peripheral blood. The DNA is as follows: TGCGCCAGCAGCCAAGAGGGTTCTACCCATACGCAGTATTTT. The resulting protein is CASSQEGSTHTQYF. Extended through the reference TRBV5-1 and TRBJ2-3 proteins, this CDR3 yields the full variable domain: KAGVTQTPRYLIKTRGQQVTLSCSPISGHRSVSWYQQTPGQGLQFLFEYFSETQRNKGNFPGRFSGRQFSNSRSEMNVSTLELGDSALYLCASSQEGSTHTQYFGPGTRLTVL.